Shown below are 12 T cell receptor beta chains from a single sample sequenced in a study of cytotoxic CD8 clonotypes in ibrutinib-treated CLL. Clones were read by immunoSEQ multiplex PCR, and TCRdb kept only the in-frame ones, dropping some. In the table there are more than 200,000 clones, 75% to 80% of which are singletons. The source material was PBMCs, sampled after 12 months of ibrutinib treatment. These receptors all stem from a human donor with chronic lymphocytic leukemia.

Comments on this clone: The sample has other DNA sequences that encode this CDR3 too. The chain couples TRBV18 to TRBJ2-2; D uncertain. The CDR3 is 13 amino acids. Deletions cut 0 bases from V and 2 bases from J, with 1 base between. Germline V gene sequence: CDR1 KGHSH, CDR2 LQKENI. The CDR3 nucleotides are TGTGCCAGCTCACCACCAAACACCGGGGAGCTGTTTTTT. This gives the protein CASSPPNTGELFF.

This chain links TRBV5-3 with TRBJ2-5; 9 bases fit TRBD1. Being an ORF, TRBV5-3 has a function that is uncertain. Germline trimming cut 0 bases from V and 5 bases from J; bases unmatched to any gene: 5. CDR3 length equals 15 residues. The CDR3 protein is CARSLGGQGRETQYF. CDR3 bases: TGTGCCAGAAGCTTGGGAGGACAGGGGAGGGAGACCCAGTACTTC.

The chain employs TRBV19 and TRBJ2-1; weak D call: TRBD2 (5 bases). Germline CDR1 reads LNHDA; CDR2 reads SQIVND (reference sequence). The CDR3 runs to 12 residues. The V end was cut by 10 bases, the J end by 5 bases, with 12 bases between. Written as DNA, the CDR3 is TGTGCCACCGAGGAAGCGGACAATGAGCAGTTCTTC. Translated: CATEEADNEQFF.

The J gene is TRBJ2-6, the V gene TRBV5-6; D uncertain. Trimming cost V 4 bases and J 0 bases, with 8 bases left between them. The CDR3 has 15 amino acids. The germline CDR1 and CDR2 sequences are SGHDT and YYEEEE. CDR3 DNA sequence: TGTGCCAGCAGCCCAGGCTACTCTGGGGCCAACGTCCTGACTTTC. It translates to CASSPGYSGANVLTF. Filled out from reference TRBV5-6 and TRBJ2-6, the complete variable domain reads DAGVTQSPTHLIKTRGQQVTLRCSPKSGHDTVSWYQQALGQGPQFIFQYYEEEERQRGNFPDRFSGHQFPNYSSELNVNALLLGDSALYLCASSPGYSGANVLTFGAGSRLTVL.

The V and J genes are TRBV21-1 and TRBJ2-7; TRBD2, as called in the table, went unchecked against the DNA. TRBV21-1 counts as a pseudogene. This CDR3 is built from 15 residues. The CDR3 DNA sequence: TGTGCCAGCAGCCTCATAGCGGACCGCTCCTACGAGCAGTACTTC. Encoded protein: CASSLIADRSYEQYF.

The chain joins TRBV11-2 to TRBJ2-7; unclear D gene. Looked up from germline, CDR1 is SGHAT and CDR2 is FQNNGV. V shed 0 bases and J shed 8 bases, with 14 bases lying between them. CDR3 length: 14 residues. The CDR3 DNA is TGTGCCAGCAGCTTAGATCCATTCCCCCCTCAGCAGTACTTC. Protein sequence: CASSLDPFPPQQYF.

The V and J genes are TRBV25-1 and TRBJ2-5; 9 bases align to TRBD1. CDR1 is MGHDK and CDR2 is SYGVNS in the germline V gene. Trimming cost V 4 bases and J 0 bases; bases outside gene matches: 6. CDR3 length: 16 residues. CDR3 loop: CASSVDRGKYQETQYF. The CDR3 DNA is TGTGCCAGCAGTGTCGACAGGGGGAAGTACCAAGAGACCCAGTACTTC.

A word on this clone: Other DNA sequences in the sample encode the same CDR3. This chain joins TRBV5-1 and TRBJ2-7; D is unclear. Between the trimmed V and J ends, which lost 0 bases and 4 bases, there was a span of 8 bases. There are 13 residues in the CDR3. Per the germline V gene, CDR1 is SGHRS and CDR2 is YFSETQ. The CDR3: CASSLVGGYEQYF. CDR3 sequence (DNA): TGCGCCAGCAGCTTGGTCGGCGGTTACGAGCAGTACTTC.

The rearrangement uses TRBV10-3 and TRBJ2-6; TRBD2 agrees at 8 bases. J was trimmed by 2 bases and V by 11 bases; bases with no gene match: 2. This CDR3 comprises 13 residues. The germline V gene has CDR1 ENHRY and CDR2 SYGVKD. The CDR3 loop reads CASGGAGANVLTF. In DNA form, the CDR3 reads TGTGCCTCCGGGGGGGCTGGGGCCAACGTCCTGACTTTC.

CDR3 DNA: TGTGCCAGCAGTTCAGGGGGGGCCGGGGAGCTGTTTTTT. Its protein product is CASSSGGAGELFF. The chain joins TRBV6-5 to TRBJ2-2; the D call may be TRBD1 or TRBD2 (7 bases each). Trimming removed 4 bases from V and 6 bases from J, with 9 bases in between. This CDR3 contains 13 residues. In germline, CDR1 is MNHEY, CDR2 SVGAGI.

The V call is TRBV6-5, the J call TRBJ1-4; TRBD1 matches 12 bases. CDR3 length equals 15 residues. Per the germline V gene, CDR1 is MNHEY and CDR2 is SVGAGI. The V segment lost 6 bases and the J segment 8 bases; nucleotides outside the gene matches: 7. The CDR3 spells CASSRDRGLEEKLFF. The CDR3 DNA follows: TGTGCCAGCAGCAGGGACAGGGGGCTTGAGGAAAAACTGTTTTTT.

Only one count was recorded for this clone. V is TRBV6-1 and J is TRBJ2-6; D is perhaps TRBD1 (5 bases). This CDR3 contains 17 residues. CDR1 and CDR2 (germline): MNHNS, SASEGT. Trimming removed 2 bases at V and 0 bases at J, with 11 bases between. CDR3 nucleotides: TGTGCCAGCAGTGAAACCCTGGGGCCCTCTGGGGCCAACGTCCTGACTTTC. It is translated as CASSETLGPSGANVLTF.